This T cell receptor beta chain is from a study of blood T cell repertoires in COVID-19. The overall study: T cells, B-cell-depleted T cells, or PBMCs supplied cDNA or gDNA.

Germline lookup yields CDR1 GTSNPN and CDR2 SVGIG (reference sequence). The CDR3 is 16 residues long. With 6 bases clipped from V and 0 bases from J, the junction kept 14 bases outside the gene matches. Sequencing was performed with immunoSEQ multiplex PCR; in TCRdb, only in-frame clones are kept and a portion is missing. The sample carries 200,000 to 250,000 clones, 80% to 90% recorded once. This chain connects TRBV30 to TRBJ2-7; 7 bases are a match to TRBD1. The sequenced material came from peripheral blood. The clonotype originates from a woman between 40 and 55 years old who had recovered from COVID-19. The CDR3 DNA sequence: TGTGCCTGCGAATGGTTTTATACAGGGGCCTCCTACGAGCAGTACTTC. Amino acids: CACEWFYTGASYEQYF.